The 29 T cell receptor beta chains below all came from one sample that was sequenced in a study of T-cell memory formation after mild COVID-19. MiXCR, run by TCRdb on the 5' RACE reads, gives a single entry per CDR3 protein. The table lists 30,000 to 50,000 distinct CDR3 sequences, 6% to 7.5% of them singletons. Source material: PBMCs or a T cell subset sorted from them (not recorded which). These receptor sequences come from an adult who had mild COVID-19 (a few samples of this study predate the infection). Cell type and time point are not known.

This clonotype was detected many times. The rearrangement links TRBV30 to TRBJ2-6; D ambiguous. V was clipped by 2 bases and J by 3 bases, with 11 bases between them. CDR1 is GTSNPN, CDR2 SVGIG, per germline (reference sequence). The CDR3 runs 15 residues. The CDR3 reads CAWSPSLLGANVLTF. The DNA for the CDR3 is TGTGCCTGGAGTCCCTCCTTGCTTGGGGCCAACGTCCTGACTTTC.

This clonotype occurred many times. The chain couples TRBV10-3 to TRBJ2-3, with D maybe TRBD1 (6 bases). The CDR3 covers 13 residues. Germline CDR1 ENHRY, CDR2 SYGVKD. The germline V and J ends were trimmed by 9 bases and 2 bases, with 12 bases remaining between them. CDR3 sequence (DNA): TGTGCCATGAGAGGACAGACCACAGATACGCAGTATTTT. It codes for CAMRGQTTDTQYF.

The chain carries TRBV7-9 and TRBJ2-5; possibly TRBD2 for D (5 bases). The V gene lost 5 bases and the J gene lost 6 bases, with 10 bases spanning the gap. Germline V gene data show CDR1 as SEHNR and CDR2 as FQNEAQ (reference sequence). The CDR3 extends over 12 amino acids. CDR3: CASSPEVKTQYF. The DNA of the CDR3 is TGTGCCAGCAGCCCGGAGGTAAAGACCCAGTACTTC. Filled out from reference TRBV7-9 and TRBJ2-5, the complete variable domain reads DTGVSQNPRHKITKRGQNVTFRCDPISEHNRLYWYRQTLGQGPEFLTYFQNEAQLEKSRLLSDRFSAERPKGSFSTLEIQRTEQGDSAMYLCASSPEVKTQYFGPGTRLLVL.

This clonotype rates as medium-sized. V is TRBV5-1 and J is TRBJ2-1, with 7 bases fitting TRBD1. Germline V CDR1 and CDR2: SGHRS, YFSETQ. The V and J ends lost 1 base and 6 bases, in that order; junction bases with no gene match: 16. This CDR3 has 18 residues. CDR3 DNA sequence: TGCGCCAGCAGCTTGCTAACAGGGGTCCGACTGACTACCAATGAGCAGTTCTTC. Its protein product is CASSLLTGVRLTTNEQFF. Drawing the rest from reference TRBV5-1 and TRBJ2-1, the complete variable domain is KAGVTQTPRYLIKTRGQQVTLSCSPISGHRSVSWYQQTPGQGLQFLFEYFSETQRNKGNFPGRFSGRQFSNSRSEMNVSTLELGDSALYLCASSLLTGVRLTTNEQFFGPGTRLTVL.

This clonotype occurred many times. CDR3 residues: CASSTVGEQFF. In DNA form, the CDR3 reads TGTGCCAGCAGCACAGTAGGTGAGCAGTTCTTC. V gene TRBV7-2 combines with J gene TRBJ2-1, with D unclear. The CDR3 totals 11 residues. V gave up 5 bases and J gave up 9 bases, with 8 bases separating them. Germline-derived CDR1 and CDR2 are SGHTA and FQGNSA.

The J gene is TRBJ2-3, the V gene TRBV5-1; 7 nucleotides align to TRBD2. CDR3 size: 16 residues. Germline CDR1 SGHRS, CDR2 YFSETQ. After removal of 0 bases from V and 1 base from J, the junction contained 5 bases not matched to a gene. The CDR3 is CASSLAMAGGTDTQYF. The CDR3 DNA sequence: TGCGCCAGCAGCTTGGCCATGGCGGGGGGCACAGATACGCAGTATTTT.

This clonotype was counted ten times or more. The chain employs TRBV12-3 or TRBV12-4 and TRBJ1-1; no clear D. Trimming left V 8 bases short and J 1 base short, with 8 bases between. This CDR3 is built from 12 residues. CDR3 loop: CASPPENTEAFF. The CDR3 DNA reads as TGTGCCAGCCCGCCGGAGAACACTGAAGCTTTCTTT.

CDR3 in amino acids: CASSRQGASNQPQHF. CDR3 nucleotide sequence: TGTGCCAGCTCACGACAGGGGGCTTCCAATCAGCCCCAGCATTTT. The chain employs TRBV18 and TRBJ1-5; 10 bases are shared with TRBD1. V was pared by 4 bases and J by 3 bases, with 3 bases of the junction left unmatched. Per the germline V gene, CDR1 is KGHSH and CDR2 is LQKENI. This CDR3 has 15 amino acids.

The chain uses TRBV5-5 and TRBJ2-1; TRBD1 or TRBD2 may be the D gene (5 bases each). The CDR3 is 16 amino acids. V dropped 0 bases and J dropped 2 bases, with 12 bases sitting between them. Germline V gene lookup returns CDR1 SGHKS and CDR2 YYEKEE (reference sequence). The CDR3 DNA is TGTGCCAGCAGCTTGGCCACGGGACGGACCTACAATGAGCAGTTCTTC. Residues: CASSLATGRTYNEQFF.

CDR3 nucleotide sequence: TGTGCCAGCAGCCATTCTCGGGGGGCCTCTGAAGCTTTCTTT. Protein: CASSHSRGASEAFF. The rearrangement links TRBV16 to TRBJ1-1; TRBD1 might be the D (6 bases). There are 14 residues in the CDR3. Germline CDR1 is KGHSY and CDR2 is FQNENV. Trimming pared 3 bases from V and 6 bases from J, leaving 14 bases between.

This clonotype was counted a few times. The gene calls are TRBV21-1 and TRBJ2-2; the table calls TRBD2, which could not be checked here. TRBV21-1 is a known pseudogene. This CDR3 region has 17 residues. CDR3 sequence: CASSIIVPGLRTGELFF. CDR3 coding DNA: TGTGCCAGCAGCATAATAGTACCGGGACTCCGGACCGGGGAGCTGTTTTTT.

This clonotype was seen repeatedly, ten times or more. The chain couples TRBV5-1 to TRBJ1-5, with 10 bases lining up with TRBD1. The CDR3 runs to 14 residues. Germline CDR1 reads SGHRS; CDR2 reads YFSETQ. The V gene end was trimmed by 0 bases and the J gene end by 6 bases; junction bases not matched to a gene: 0. CDR3 amino acids: CASSLGDRGQPQHF. The DNA of the CDR3 is TGCGCCAGCAGCTTGGGGGACAGGGGTCAGCCCCAGCATTTT.

The table lists this clonotype with many counts. The V gene is TRBV5-1, the J gene TRBJ2-3; D unresolved. This CDR3 has 13 residues. V was cut by 4 bases and J by 4 bases, with 10 bases left in between. Germline V gene lookup returns CDR1 SGHRS and CDR2 YFSETQ. The CDR3 loop reads CASSQEEADTQYF. CDR3 DNA sequence: TGCGCCAGCAGCCAAGAAGAGGCAGATACGCAGTATTTT. Looking up the rest from reference TRBV5-1 and TRBJ2-3 gives the full variable domain: KAGVTQTPRYLIKTRGQQVTLSCSPISGHRSVSWYQQTPGQGLQFLFEYFSETQRNKGNFPGRFSGRQFSNSRSEMNVSTLELGDSALYLCASSQEEADTQYFGPGTRLTVL.

The gene calls are TRBV12-3 or TRBV12-4 and TRBJ1-1; 9 bases are shared with TRBD1. Trimming removed 6 bases from V and 5 bases from J; junction bases left unmatched: 7. This CDR3 is built from 14 residues. The CDR3 nucleotides are TGTGCCAGCAGCCACAGGGGGCGCAGAACTGAAGCTTTCTTT. This gives the protein CASSHRGRRTEAFF.

This clonotype was counted ten times or more. V gene TRBV6-5 combines with J gene TRBJ2-7, with D uncertain. Germline CDR1 reads MNHEY; CDR2 reads SVGAGI. The CDR3 has 13 amino acids. Trimming shortened V by 4 bases and J by 4 bases, and 11 bases separated the two germline ends. CDR3 coding DNA: TGTGCCAGCAGTTCCCTTAGCTCATACGAGCAGTACTTC. Translating gives CASSSLSSYEQYF.

A few counts support this clonotype. This chain links TRBV30 with TRBJ1-5; D ambiguous. Trimming pared 2 bases from V and 4 bases from J, leaving 9 bases between. The CDR3 spans 13 residues. Germline lookup yields CDR1 GTSNPN and CDR2 SVGIG (reference sequence). CDR3 in DNA: TGTGCCTGGAGTTCCCTACTGAATCAGCCCCAGCATTTT. Translating it yields CAWSSLLNQPQHF.

This clonotype is labeled as medium-sized. This chain connects TRBV12-3 or TRBV12-4 to TRBJ2-7; no firm D call. This CDR3 has 11 amino acids. V lost 5 bases to trimming and J lost 7 bases, with 9 bases between them. CDR3 loop: CASSLSGEQYF. DNA of the CDR3: TGTGCCAGCAGTCTCTCCGGGGAGCAGTACTTC.

This clonotype has more than one count but fewer than ten. The CDR3 is CATSEGTGVYGYTF. CDR3 bases: TGTGCCACCAGTGAGGGGACAGGGGTATATGGCTACACCTTC. This chain connects TRBV24-1 to TRBJ1-2; 10 nucleotides align to TRBD1. Losses at the gene ends were 4 bases for V and 5 bases for J; bases not matched to a gene: 3. The CDR3 covers 14 residues. The germline CDR1 and CDR2 sequences are KGHDR and SFDVKD.

This clonotype has ten or more counts. This sequence joins TRBV12-3 or TRBV12-4 and TRBJ1-1, with TRBD1 matching over 9 bases. The CDR3 has 15 residues. The junction had 5 bases not matched to a gene; V was cut back by 5 bases and J by 1 base. This chain's CDR3 is CASSATGGGNTEAFF. CDR3 coding DNA: TGTGCCAGCAGTGCCACAGGGGGCGGGAACACTGAAGCTTTCTTT.

This clonotype was recorded many times. The V and J genes are TRBV7-2 and TRBJ1-2; D is unclear. V was pared by 1 base and J by 8 bases, with 11 bases between. Germline CDR1 reads SGHTA; CDR2 reads FQGNSA. The length of the CDR3 is 13 residues. CDR3 DNA sequence: TGTGCCAGCAGCTTAGAAGACACGCGGGGCTACACCTTC. This sequence encodes CASSLEDTRGYTF.

Ten or more counts support this clonotype. The chain links TRBV9 to TRBJ2-3; the match to TRBD2 covers 8 bases. Looked up from germline, CDR1 is SGDLS and CDR2 is YYNGEE. J was trimmed by 5 bases and V by 1 base; bases with no gene match: 3. The CDR3 runs 14 residues. DNA for the CDR3: TGTGCCAGCAGCGTAACCCGGGGGGGAGATACGCAGTATTTT. Its protein is CASSVTRGGDTQYF.

This chain uses TRBV5-4 with TRBJ2-1; 8 bases match TRBD1. CDR3 length: 13 amino acids. Germline V lookup: CDR1 SGHNT, CDR2 YYREEE (reference sequence). The ends lost 4 bases at V and 7 bases at J; junction bases unmatched: 4. The CDR3 nucleotides are TGTGCCAGCAGCCTTACAGGGGGGAATGAGCAGTTCTTC. Residues: CASSLTGGNEQFF.

The table lists this clonotype with a few counts. The chain is built from TRBV12-3 or TRBV12-4 and TRBJ2-1, with D tentatively TRBD2 (7 bases). Trimming took 3 bases from V and 6 from J, leaving 21 bases between them. The CDR3 covers 17 residues. Written as DNA, the CDR3 is TGTGCCAGCAGTTTTCTAAGGGGGAGGGACTTCATCAATGAGCAGTTCTTC. It is translated as CASSFLRGRDFINEQFF.

A word on this clonotype: A much larger clonotype is one base distant, so this may be a read error. The gene calls are TRBV24-1 and TRBJ2-5, with unresolved D. CDR1 and CDR2 (germline): KGHDR, SFDVKD. CDR3 length: 12 residues. In DNA, the CDR3 is TGTGCCGCCAGCGATAACCTTGAGACCCAGTACTTC. It specifies CAASDNLETQYF.

This clonotype has at least ten counts. This chain links TRBV2 with TRBJ2-1, with TRBD1 matching 7 bases. V shed 5 bases, J shed 1 base, and the junction held 5 bases outside the gene matches. The CDR3 runs 15 residues. The V gene's germline CDR1 is SNHLY and CDR2 FYNNEI. The CDR3: CASSPLTGSYNEQFF. CDR3 nucleotides: TGTGCCAGCAGTCCCCTGACAGGGTCCTACAATGAGCAGTTCTTC.

The chain recombines TRBV3-1 with TRBJ2-2; TRBD1 matches at 9 bases. V trimming: 6 bases; J trimming: 5 bases; junction bases outside the gene matches: 7. This CDR3 spans 15 amino acids. CDR1 and CDR2 (germline): LGHDT, YNNKEL (reference sequence). CDR3: CASSRTGAVTGELFF. The CDR3 DNA reads TGTGCCAGCAGTCGGACAGGGGCCGTTACCGGGGAGCTGTTTTTT.

This clonotype was observed at least ten times. V is TRBV18 and J is TRBJ2-3, with 9 bases fitting TRBD1. J was trimmed by 4 bases and V by 3 bases; bases with no gene match: 5. This CDR3 comprises 15 residues. The germline gives CDR1 KGHSH, CDR2 LQKENI. The CDR3 loop is CASSPWTGDSDTQYF. CDR3 DNA: TGTGCCAGCTCACCCTGGACAGGGGATTCAGATACGCAGTATTTT.

The J gene is TRBJ2-1, the V gene TRBV24-1, with D perhaps TRBD1 or TRBD2 (6 bases each). CDR3 size: 16 residues. Germline assignment: CDR1 KGHDR and CDR2 SFDVKD. V gave up 5 bases and J gave up 0 bases, with 13 bases separating them. DNA of the CDR3: TGTGCCACCAGTGGGATGGGGGGCCGCTCCTACAATGAGCAGTTCTTC. It encodes CATSGMGGRSYNEQFF.

V usage is TRBV7-9 and J usage is TRBJ2-3, with a tentative D call TRBD2 (6 bases). Germline V gene lookup returns CDR1 SEHNR and CDR2 FQNEAQ (reference sequence). The CDR3 runs 15 residues. V dropped 0 bases and J dropped 0 bases, with 7 bases sitting between them. The CDR3: CASSLAEGSTDTQYF. For the CDR3, the DNA is TGTGCCAGCAGCTTAGCGGAGGGGAGCACAGATACGCAGTATTTT.